This TCR beta chain stems from a study of blood T cell repertoires in COVID-19. The method was immunoSEQ multiplex PCR; TCRdb's version includes in-frame clones alone and lacks a portion of them. The sample yields a few hundred thousand clones, 75% to 85% seen once. CDR3 length equals 17 residues. With 5 bases removed from V and 6 bases from J, the gap between germline ends came to 20 bases. Germline V gene sequence: CDR1 LNHDA, CDR2 SQIVND (reference sequence). The material sequenced was PBMCs or T cells enriched from blood (not recorded which). V gene TRBV19 combines with J gene TRBJ1-6, with a possible D match to TRBD1 (5 bases). The clonotype was recovered from a middle-aged man who had recovered from COVID-19. In nucleotides, the CDR3 is TGTGCCAGTAGTCTGGGACTGTCCTTTTCCCGTAATTCACCCCTCCACTTT. This translates into CASSLGLSFSRNSPLHF.